The sequence of this TCR beta chain was determined in a study of blood T cell repertoires in COVID-19. The method was immunoSEQ multiplex PCR; TCRdb's version includes in-frame clones alone and lacks a portion of them. The sample contains fewer than 350,000 clones, 86% of which appear only once. CDR1 and CDR2 from the germline V gene are LGHDT and YNNKEL (reference sequence). The CDR3 consists of 15 residues. The V segment lost 2 bases and the J segment 5 bases; nucleotides outside the gene matches: 5. V gene TRBV3-1 (or the pseudogene TRBV3-2) combines with J gene TRBJ2-1; TRBD2 aligns across 8 bases. This sequence originates from a woman in her twenties or thirties with COVID-19, enrolled during active disease. The sample taken for sequencing was peripheral blood. CDR3 coding DNA: TGTGCCAGCAGCCAACGAGCGGGGGCCAACAATGAGCAGTTCTTC. Its protein product is CASSQRAGANNEQFF.